These 26 T cell receptor beta chains share one sample of origin, sequenced in a study of T cells in Graves' hyperthyroidism and ophthalmopathy. RNA transcripts served as the template for amplifying TCR beta CDR3 regions. TCR CDR3 regions were first amplified by RT-PCR with HTBI primers. Each CDR3 protein gets one entry after TCRdb re-called the multiplex PCR reads with MiXCR. The profile shows 480,000 or so distinct CDR3 sequences, 46% of them singletons. The sequenced material came from peripheral blood or thyroid tissue (not recorded which). Every receptor here comes from an adult woman with Graves' disease, either hyperthyroidism or ophthalmopathy (not recorded which).

This chain links TRBV2 with TRBJ1-4; TRBD1 might be the D (6 bases). V was clipped by 8 bases and J by 4 bases, with 17 bases between them. CDR1 and CDR2 (germline): SNHLY, FYNNEI. The CDR3 contains 15 residues. The CDR3 nucleotides are TGTGCCAGCTCAGATCCGGGACACTATAATGAAAAACTGTTTTTT. Residues: CASSDPGHYNEKLFF.

A few counts support this clonotype. The chain links TRBV29-1 to TRBJ1-2, with unresolved D. There are 12 residues in the CDR3. V lost 4 bases and J 4 bases, leaving 10 bases between the germline ends. The germline V gene has CDR1 SQVTM and CDR2 ANQGSEA. CDR3 bases: TGCAGCGTTGGGGCAGGATCCTATGGCTACACCTTC. Residues: CSVGAGSYGYTF. The entire variable domain, with the rest obtained from reference TRBV29-1 and TRBJ1-2, is as follows: SAVISQKPSRDICQRGTSLTIQCQVDSQVTMMFWYRQQPGQSLTLIATANQGSEATYESGFVIDKFPISRPNLTFSTLTVSNMSPEDSSIYLCSVGAGSYGYTFGSGTRLTVV.

This clonotype has at least ten counts. The chain uses TRBV4-3 and TRBJ2-7; 7 bases fit TRBD1. This CDR3 contains 15 residues. CDR1 LGHNA and CDR2 YSLEER come from the germline V gene. With 2 bases clipped from V and 0 bases from J, the junction kept 4 bases outside the gene matches. The CDR3 is CASSQQTGDSYEQYF. The CDR3 coding sequence is TGCGCCAGCAGCCAACAAACAGGGGACTCCTACGAGCAGTACTTC.

The chain employs TRBV15 and TRBJ1-5, with TRBD1 matching 9 bases. V lost 3 bases, J lost 0 bases, and 6 bases stayed unmatched. The germline gives CDR1 LNHNV, CDR2 YYDKDF (reference sequence). The CDR3 loop spans 17 amino acids. The CDR3 sequence: CATSSLAGQGSNQPQHF. In DNA, the CDR3 is TGTGCCACCAGCAGTTTAGCGGGACAGGGTAGCAATCAGCCCCAGCATTTT.

This clonotype was detected a few times. The chain couples TRBV29-1 to TRBJ2-1; 7 bases agree with TRBD2. The CDR3 length is 14 residues. Trimming cost V 6 bases and J 0 bases; bases outside gene matches: 5. Germline lookup yields CDR1 SQVTM and CDR2 ANQGSEA. DNA of the CDR3: TGCAGCGTGTCTGGCGGGAGCTCCTACAATGAGCAGTTCTTC. Its protein product is CSVSGGSSYNEQFF.

This chain links TRBV20-1 with TRBJ1-4, with D unresolved. The V end was cut by 3 bases, the J end by 4 bases, with 12 bases between. CDR1 and CDR2 from the germline V gene are DFQATT and SNEGSKA (reference sequence). This CDR3 is 14 amino acids long. In nucleotides, the CDR3 is TGCAGTGCTAGGGTTGACGGACGTAATGAAAAACTGTTTTTT. This codes for CSARVDGRNEKLFF.

The chain carries TRBV2 and TRBJ1-6; possibly TRBD1 for D (5 bases). The CDR3 sequence is 14 residues long. Germline values: CDR1 SNHLY, CDR2 FYNNEI. The V and J ends lost 6 bases and 4 bases respectively, with 10 bases between them. The CDR3 region is CASRSGWYNSPLHF. The CDR3 DNA is TGTGCCAGCAGGTCAGGGTGGTATAATTCACCCCTCCACTTT.

This clonotype has more than one count but fewer than ten. A much larger clone is a single base away; this may be a read error. V is TRBV6-6 and J is TRBJ1-2; unclear D gene. CDR1 is MNHNY and CDR2 is SVGAGI in the germline V gene (reference sequence). The CDR3 has 13 amino acids. The CDR3 DNA sequence: TGTGCCATCAGTGAAGGACCCACGCGGGGCTACACCTTC. This encodes CAISEGPTRGYTF.

The J gene is TRBJ2-7, the V gene TRBV28, with D perhaps matching TRBD1 or TRBD2 (5 bases each). Germline CDR1 reads MDHEN; CDR2 reads SYDVKM. Trimming stripped 3 bases from V and 4 bases from J, with 10 bases between. The length of the CDR3 is 13 residues. CDR3 nucleotide sequence: TGTGCCAGCAGTTTGGGGGTTTGGTACGAGCAGTACTTC. Its protein is CASSLGVWYEQYF.

This clonotype was seen ten or more times. The chain has TRBV29-1 and TRBJ1-2; D call uncertain. The V end was cut by 4 bases, the J end by 3 bases, with 12 bases between. The CDR3 length is 13 residues. Germline assignment: CDR1 SQVTM and CDR2 ANQGSEA. In nucleotides, the CDR3 is TGCAGCGTTGGTAAAGGAGGAGACTATGGCTACACCTTC. This encodes CSVGKGGDYGYTF.

This clonotype was seen many times. CDR3 bases: TGCGCCAGCAGCTTGTCCGACAGTCTATACGAGCAGTACTTC. It specifies CASSLSDSLYEQYF. The genes are TRBV5-1 and TRBJ2-7, with a tentative D call TRBD1 (5 bases). Germline CDR1 is SGHRS and CDR2 is YFSETQ. This CDR3 spans 14 amino acids. The V end was cut by 1 base, the J end by 4 bases, with 12 bases between.

This clonotype was detected many times. The rearrangement uses TRBV5-6 and TRBJ2-7; TRBD1 agrees at 7 bases. Germline-derived CDR1 and CDR2 are SGHDT and YYEEEE. V shed 4 bases, J shed 6 bases, and the junction held 13 bases outside the gene matches. The CDR3 consists of 15 residues. The CDR3 DNA reads as TGTGCCAGCAGCACTTTGGACAGGCCCGCTACCGAGCAGTACTTC. Translating it yields CASSTLDRPATEQYF.

In DNA form, the CDR3 reads TGTGCCAGCAGCCCCGGGACAGGGGGTAATTCCTACGAGCAGTACTTC. It yields the protein CASSPGTGGNSYEQYF. The chain combines TRBV12-3 or TRBV12-4 with TRBJ2-7; 11 positions match TRBD1. Trimming cost V 6 bases and J 1 base; bases outside gene matches: 8. The CDR3 is 16 amino acids.

On this clonotype: Since a much larger clone is just one base distant, this may be a read error. The chain recombines TRBV2 with TRBJ2-7, with a possible D match to TRBD1 (5 bases). Germline V gene sequence: CDR1 SNHLY, CDR2 FYNNEI. This CDR3 contains 12 residues. The CDR3 loop is CASLSRAGERYF. Here the CDR3 DNA reads TGTGCCAGCCTAAGCAGGGCCGGAGAGCGGTACTTC.

The CDR3 spells CSVASLEKYGYTF. CDR3 nucleotides: TGCAGCGTTGCCTCTCTCGAGAAGTATGGCTACACCTTC. V usage is TRBV29-1 and J usage is TRBJ1-2, with D unresolved. Germline CDR1 reads SQVTM; CDR2 reads ANQGSEA. The CDR3 is 13 amino acids. Trimming left V 4 bases short and J 5 bases short, with 14 bases between.

This clonotype was detected ten times or more. V is TRBV5-6 and J is TRBJ1-3; D is perhaps TRBD1 (5 bases). The CDR3 spans 16 residues. The V gene's germline CDR1 is SGHDT and CDR2 YYEEEE. Trimming shortened V by 1 base and J by 5 bases, and 16 bases separated the two germline ends. The CDR3 is CASSLFGTSGRNTIYF. The CDR3 region has the DNA TGTGCCAGCAGCTTGTTCGGGACGTCTGGGAGAAACACCATATATTTT.

This clonotype came up a few times. The chain uses TRBV7-8 and TRBJ1-6; 11 positions agree with TRBD1. The CDR3 extends over 13 amino acids. Germline CDR1 is SGHVS and CDR2 is FQNEAQ. V lost 10 bases, J lost 9 bases, and 5 bases stayed unmatched. The CDR3 sequence: CATRGQGASPLHF. The CDR3 region has the DNA TGTGCCACCCGTGGACAGGGGGCTTCACCCCTCCACTTT.

V is TRBV15 and J is TRBJ1-1; D is unclear. Germline CDR1 LNHNV, CDR2 YYDKDF (reference sequence). Trimming removed 5 bases at V and 4 bases at J, with 14 bases between. There are 14 residues in the CDR3. The CDR3 DNA follows: TGTGCCACCAGCCAAACCACGATGAGCACTGAAGCTTTCTTT. Protein sequence: CATSQTTMSTEAFF.

V usage is TRBV19 and J usage is TRBJ1-6; D possibly corresponds to TRBD1 (6 bases). Germline CDR1 reads LNHDA; CDR2 reads SQIVND (reference sequence). The CDR3 contains 15 residues. V shed 6 bases and J shed 9 bases, with 18 bases lying between them. The CDR3 DNA reads as TGTGCCAGTAGCACCGAAGGGGGTTGGGGTTCACCCCTCCACTTT. Amino acid sequence: CASSTEGGWGSPLHF.

This clonotype was counted between two and nine times. This sequence may be a read error, since a much larger clone differs from it by one base. The chain recombines TRBV10-3 with TRBJ1-3; 7 bases are a match to TRBD1. The junction had 6 bases not matched to a gene; V was cut back by 6 bases and J by 4 bases. Per germline, CDR1 ENHRY and CDR2 SYGVKD. This CDR3 comprises 14 residues. This chain's CDR3 is CAISLTGFGNTIYF. The CDR3 region has the DNA TGTGCCATCAGCCTGACAGGGTTCGGAAACACCATATATTTT.

The chain is built from TRBV7-9 and TRBJ1-5; 8 positions match TRBD1. Germline CDR1 SEHNR, CDR2 FQNEAQ (reference sequence). Losses at the gene ends were 7 bases for V and 7 bases for J; bases not matched to a gene: 12. This CDR3 is 15 amino acids long. CDR3 sequence reads: CASIARGQGSQPQHF. As DNA, the CDR3 is TGTGCCAGCATAGCCAGGGGGCAGGGGAGCCAGCCCCAGCATTTT.

This clonotype was counted only a few times. The rearrangement links TRBV6-5 to TRBJ2-2, with TRBD2 identical over 9 bases. The germline CDR1 and CDR2 sequences are MNHEY and SVGAGI. J gave up 5 bases and V 4 bases, and 11 bases lay outside the gene matches. The CDR3 loop spans 17 amino acids. In DNA, the CDR3 is TGTGCCAGCAGTTCCCCCCCCGGACTAGCGCAGACCGGGGAGCTGTTTTTT. Its protein product is CASSSPPGLAQTGELFF.

The V call is TRBV20-1, the J call TRBJ1-4; D call uncertain. Germline CDR1 DFQATT, CDR2 SNEGSKA (reference sequence). Deletions cut 1 base from V and 2 bases from J, with 5 bases between. The CDR3 contains 13 residues. CDR3 in amino acids: CSARAQTNEKLFF. CDR3 DNA sequence: TGCAGTGCTAGAGCCCAGACTAATGAAAAACTGTTTTTT.

This chain joins TRBV3-1 and TRBJ2-6, with D unresolved. The V and J ends lost 2 bases and 4 bases respectively, with 9 bases between them. The CDR3 has 15 residues. CDR1 is LGHDT and CDR2 is YNNKEL in the germline V gene (reference sequence). The CDR3 DNA reads as TGTGCCAGCAGCCAATCAGCCGTAGGGGCCAACGTCCTGACTTTC. Translation gives CASSQSAVGANVLTF.

This clonotype was seen more than once but under ten times. The V call is TRBV28, the J call TRBJ1-2; 8 positions match TRBD1. CDR3 size: 14 residues. Germline-derived CDR1 and CDR2 are MDHEN and SYDVKM. The V segment lost 4 bases and the J segment 6 bases; nucleotides outside the gene matches: 7. The CDR3 region has the DNA TGTGCCAGCAGTTCTGGACAGGGCTATAATGGCTACACCTTC. Its protein is CASSSGQGYNGYTF.

J is TRBJ1-2 and V is TRBV7-9; D uncertain. The CDR3 is 15 residues long. Between the trimmed V and J ends, which lost 4 bases and 0 bases, there was a span of 12 bases. Germline CDR1 is SEHNR and CDR2 is FQNEAQ (reference sequence). CDR3 DNA sequence: TGTGCCAGCAGCTCAACATACCTAGCTAACTATGGCTACACCTTC. Translating gives CASSSTYLANYGYTF.